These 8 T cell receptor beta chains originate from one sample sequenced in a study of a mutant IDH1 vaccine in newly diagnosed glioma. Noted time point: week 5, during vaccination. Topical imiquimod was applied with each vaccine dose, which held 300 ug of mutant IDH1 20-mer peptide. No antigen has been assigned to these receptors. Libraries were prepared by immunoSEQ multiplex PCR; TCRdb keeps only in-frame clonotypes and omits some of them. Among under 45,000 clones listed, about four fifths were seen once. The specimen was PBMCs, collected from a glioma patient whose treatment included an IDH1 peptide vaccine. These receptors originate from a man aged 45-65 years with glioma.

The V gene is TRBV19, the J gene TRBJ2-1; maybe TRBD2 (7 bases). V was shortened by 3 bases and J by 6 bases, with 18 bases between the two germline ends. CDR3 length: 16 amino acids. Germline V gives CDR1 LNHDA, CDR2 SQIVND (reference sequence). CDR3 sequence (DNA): TGTGCCAGTAGTATCTGGTCCCGGGGAGGGGGCAATGAGCAGTTCTTC. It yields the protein CASSIWSRGGGNEQFF.

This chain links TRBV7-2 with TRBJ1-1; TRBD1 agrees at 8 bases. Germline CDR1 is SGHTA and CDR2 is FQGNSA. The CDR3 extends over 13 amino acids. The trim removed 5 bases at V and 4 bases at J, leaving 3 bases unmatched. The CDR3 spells CASSTTGGTEAFF. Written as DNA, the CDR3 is TGTGCCAGCAGCACAACAGGGGGCACTGAAGCTTTCTTT.

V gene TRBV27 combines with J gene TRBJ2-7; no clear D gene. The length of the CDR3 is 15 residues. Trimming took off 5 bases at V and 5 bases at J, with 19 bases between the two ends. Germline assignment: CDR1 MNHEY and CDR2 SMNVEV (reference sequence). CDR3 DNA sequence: TGTGCCAGCAGTCCGAAGGCAGGCTTCGAGGACGAGCAGTACTTC. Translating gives CASSPKAGFEDEQYF.

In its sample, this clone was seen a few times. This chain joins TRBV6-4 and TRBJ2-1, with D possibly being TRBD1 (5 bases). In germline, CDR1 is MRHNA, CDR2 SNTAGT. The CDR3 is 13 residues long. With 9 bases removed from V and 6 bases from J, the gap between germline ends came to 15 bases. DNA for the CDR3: TGTGCCAGTGCGGACACTCCCGGCAATGAGCAGTTCTTC. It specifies CASADTPGNEQFF.

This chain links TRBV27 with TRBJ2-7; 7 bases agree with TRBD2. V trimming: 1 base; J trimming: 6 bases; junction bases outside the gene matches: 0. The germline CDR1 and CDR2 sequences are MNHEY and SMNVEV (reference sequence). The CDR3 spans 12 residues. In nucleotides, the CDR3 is TGTGCCAGCAGTTTATGGGGGGGCGAGCAGTACTTC. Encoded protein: CASSLWGGEQYF.

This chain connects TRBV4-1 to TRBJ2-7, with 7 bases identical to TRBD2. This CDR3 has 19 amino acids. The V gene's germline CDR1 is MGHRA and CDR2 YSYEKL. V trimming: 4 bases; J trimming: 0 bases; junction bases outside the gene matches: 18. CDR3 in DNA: TGCGCCAGCAGCCTCATACAACGGGGGGAACAGTTACTCTCCTACGAGCAGTACTTC. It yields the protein CASSLIQRGEQLLSYEQYF.

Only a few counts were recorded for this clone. DNA for the CDR3: TGCGCCAGCAGCCCGCGGCGTACAGGGGACACCGGGGAGCTGTTTTTT. Protein product: CASSPRRTGDTGELFF. The chain recombines TRBV5-1 with TRBJ2-2, with 7 bases fitting TRBD1. Germline CDR1 and CDR2: SGHRS and YFSETQ. The CDR3 length is 16 residues. V trimming: 4 bases; J trimming: 3 bases; junction bases outside the gene matches: 9.

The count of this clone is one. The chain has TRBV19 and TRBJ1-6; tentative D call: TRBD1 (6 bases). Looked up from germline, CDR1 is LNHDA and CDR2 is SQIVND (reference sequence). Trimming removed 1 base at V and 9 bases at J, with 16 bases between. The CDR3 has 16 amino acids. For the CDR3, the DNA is TGTGCCAGTAGTATAGCCCAACAGGGAACTGGTTCACCCCTCCACTTT. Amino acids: CASSIAQQGTGSPLHF.